This record covers a single T cell receptor beta chain. Its target is unknown. The source of the sample is a study of CD8 T cells in Susac syndrome. Study-wide points: The relatively small number of individuals in the TCR sequencing and HLA analysis was acknowledged by the study.

This CDR3 has 15 residues. V shed 5 bases and J 2 bases; nucleotides not matched to a gene: 11. Per germline, CDR1 SQVTM and CDR2 ANQGSEA. Fulfillment of recently defined diagnostic criteria for definite or probable disease was shown by the patients with Susac syndrome. The authors negatively isolated CD8+ and CD4+ T cells and FACS-enriched TEMRA cells. Random hexamers primed reverse transcription of about 0.5 to 1 ug RNA. The amplification used immunoSEQ multiplex PCR on TCR beta CDR3; it spanned 54 Vbeta and 13 Jbeta. TCRdb independently ran MiXCR on the immunoSEQ multiplex PCR reads; one entry per CDR3 protein. The data contain roughly 250,000 distinct CDR3 sequences, 90% to 96% of them singletons.

The chain recombines TRBV29-1 with TRBJ2-5; 7 nucleotides match TRBD2. Source material: CD4+ T cells from PBMCs. This TCR was sampled from a human donor with Susac syndrome. The CDR3 here is CSVSGGPGAQETQYF. The CDR3 DNA reads as TGCAGCGTTTCGGGAGGCCCCGGGGCGCAAGAGACCCAGTACTTC.